The 23 T cell receptor beta chains reported below all come from one sample, sequenced in a study of blood T cell repertoires in COVID-19. The assay was immunoSEQ multiplex PCR, and TCRdb's table has in-frame clones only and misses some. The sample lists approximately 98,000 clones; approximately 70% were seen once. Sequences were obtained from peripheral blood. Every receptor here comes from a middle-aged woman with acute or convalescent COVID-19.

V usage is TRBV13 and J usage is TRBJ2-5; 7 bases match TRBD1. J was trimmed by 2 bases and V by 5 bases; bases with no gene match: 8. Germline V gene data show CDR1 as PRHDT and CDR2 as FYEKMQ (reference sequence). This CDR3 is built from 15 residues. Written as DNA, the CDR3 is TGTGCCAGCAGCGCACCCTTCAGGGGGCAAGAGACCCAGTACTTC. Protein: CASSAPFRGQETQYF.

This clone was picked up a small number of times. The gene calls are TRBV30 and TRBJ2-2; D remains ambiguous. The length of the CDR3 is 14 residues. V was shortened by 5 bases and J by 8 bases, with 18 bases between the two germline ends. Looked up from germline, CDR1 is GTSNPN and CDR2 is SVGIG (reference sequence). The CDR3 is CAWGQQASTGELFF. CDR3 bases: TGTGCCTGGGGGCAGCAGGCGTCTACAGGGGAGCTGTTTTTT. The entire variable domain, with the rest obtained from reference TRBV30 and TRBJ2-2, is as follows: SQTIHQWPATLVQPVGSPLSLECTVEGTSNPNLYWYRQAAGRGLQLLFYSVGIGQISSEVPQNLSASRPQDRQFILSSKKLLLSDSGFYLCAWGQQASTGELFFGEGSRLTVL.

V usage is TRBV9 and J usage is TRBJ2-1; D might be TRBD1 (6 bases). V lost 3 bases and J lost 0, with 19 bases in between. The length of the CDR3 is 18 residues. The germline CDR1 and CDR2 sequences are SGDLS and YYNGEE. DNA of the CDR3: TGTGCCAGCAGCGCCCCCCGTGATAGGGGGAGCTCCTACAATGAGCAGTTCTTC. Its protein is CASSAPRDRGSSYNEQFF.

This chain links TRBV7-2 with TRBJ2-3; TRBD1 agrees at 9 bases. Trimming at V came to 10 bases and at J to 3 bases, leaving 5 bases not matched to a gene. Germline V gene sequence: CDR1 SGHTA, CDR2 FQGNSA. This CDR3 is built from 13 residues. This CDR3 reads CATSTGGTDTQYF. CDR3 bases: TGTGCCACCTCGACAGGGGGAACAGATACGCAGTATTTT.

This sequence joins TRBV28 and TRBJ1-6; D is possibly TRBD1 (6 bases). CDR3 length: 14 residues. The V gene lost 10 bases and the J gene lost 5 bases, with 15 bases spanning the gap. Germline V gene lookup returns CDR1 MDHEN and CDR2 SYDVKM. The CDR3 bases are TGTGCCATCCTACAGGGAGGGAATAATTCACCCCTCCACTTT. This sequence encodes CAILQGGNNSPLHF.

Only a few counts were recorded for this clone. V is TRBV4-3 and J is TRBJ2-3, with TRBD1 as a possible D gene (7 bases). Germline V gene data show CDR1 as LGHNA and CDR2 as YSLEER. This CDR3 region has 14 residues. Trimming removed 1 base from V and 5 bases from J, with 10 bases in between. CDR3 sequence (DNA): TGCGCCAGCAGCCAAGGGCAGGGGGGAGATACGCAGTATTTT. It codes for CASSQGQGGDTQYF.

The gene calls are TRBV28 and TRBJ1-2; 12 bases line up with TRBD1. The CDR3 totals 15 residues. Germline values: CDR1 MDHEN, CDR2 SYDVKM. V shed 2 bases, J shed 6 bases, and the junction held 4 bases outside the gene matches. CDR3 DNA sequence: TGTGCCAGCAGTTTAGGCGGGACAGGGGGCGATGGCTACACCTTC. Translation gives CASSLGGTGGDGYTF.

This chain links TRBV7-2 with TRBJ1-4; possibly TRBD1 for D (6 bases). Trimming left V 4 bases short and J 0 bases short, with 9 bases between. Germline V gives CDR1 SGHTA, CDR2 FQGNSA. The CDR3 spans 15 residues. DNA for the CDR3: TGTGCCAGCAGCTGGACAGCTGCAACTAATGAAAAACTGTTTTTT. The encoded protein is CASSWTAATNEKLFF.

This clone showed up just a few times. The V gene is TRBV3-1 (or the pseudogene TRBV3-2), the J gene TRBJ2-5, with 7 bases aligning to TRBD2. Germline V gene lookup returns CDR1 LGHDT and CDR2 YNNKEL (reference sequence). CDR3 length equals 16 residues. V shed 0 bases and J 4 bases; nucleotides not matched to a gene: 8. The CDR3 loop reads CASSQDSWGGPETQYF. CDR3 in DNA: TGTGCCAGCAGCCAAGATAGCTGGGGAGGGCCAGAGACCCAGTACTTC.

This chain links TRBV11-2 with TRBJ2-1, with 8 bases matching TRBD1. The junction had 8 bases not matched to a gene; V was cut back by 2 bases and J by 5 bases. Germline values: CDR1 SGHAT, CDR2 FQNNGV. This CDR3 contains 16 residues. CDR3 loop: CASSLQGAQGNNEQFF. The CDR3 DNA sequence: TGTGCCAGCAGCTTACAGGGGGCGCAAGGGAACAATGAGCAGTTCTTC.

The genes are TRBV29-1 and TRBJ2-3; TRBD1 is a possible D gene (6 bases). Germline V gene data show CDR1 as SQVTM and CDR2 as ANQGSEA. This CDR3 has 15 amino acids. V dropped 4 bases and J dropped 1 base, with 15 bases sitting between them. CDR3 in DNA: TGCAGCGTTGCGGGCCACAGACAGGGCACAGATACGCAGTATTTT. This gives the protein CSVAGHRQGTDTQYF.

V gene TRBV2 combines with J gene TRBJ2-5, with D perhaps matching TRBD2 (6 bases). Germline CDR1 and CDR2: SNHLY and FYNNEI. Trimming left V 2 bases short and J 3 bases short, with 13 bases between. The CDR3 spans 15 residues. The CDR3 DNA follows: TGTGCCAGCAGTGAAAGGGGACTTTTCGAAGAGACCCAGTACTTC. It codes for CASSERGLFEETQYF. Filled out from reference TRBV2 and TRBJ2-5, the complete variable domain reads EPEVTQTPSHQVTQMGQEVILRCVPISNHLYFYWYRQILGQKVEFLVSFYNNEISEKSEIFDDQFSVERPDGSNFTLKIRSTKLEDSAMYFCASSERGLFEETQYFGPGTRLLVL.

The rearrangement links TRBV7-2 to TRBJ2-5; TRBD1 matches 8 bases. The CDR3 is made up of 13 amino acids. Germline CDR1 and CDR2: SGHTA and FQGNSA. With 7 bases clipped from V and 5 bases from J, the junction kept 6 bases outside the gene matches. For the CDR3, the DNA is TGTGCCAGCACTACGACAGGGGTGGAGACCCAGTACTTC. As protein: CASTTTGVETQYF.

The rearrangement links TRBV4-1 to TRBJ1-4, with TRBD1 as a possible D gene (5 bases). The germline V and J ends were trimmed by 5 bases and 0 bases, with 10 bases remaining between them. Germline assignment: CDR1 MGHRA and CDR2 YSYEKL. The CDR3 is 15 amino acids. As DNA, the CDR3 is TGCGCCAGCAGCGGGGCTGCAGCAACTAATGAAAAACTGTTTTTT. Its protein is CASSGAAATNEKLFF.

J is TRBJ2-7 and V is TRBV3-1 (or the pseudogene TRBV3-2); TRBD2 matches at 13 bases. The CDR3 has 15 amino acids. Trimming at V came to 4 bases and at J to 11 bases, leaving 11 bases not matched to a gene. In germline, CDR1 is LGHDT, CDR2 YNNKEL (reference sequence). CDR3 loop: CASSRMGTSGAPKYF. CDR3 bases: TGTGCCAGCAGCCGGATGGGGACTAGCGGGGCTCCCAAGTACTTC.

This clone showed up just a few times. The chain combines TRBV2 with TRBJ1-5; 8 bases match TRBD1. There are 14 residues in the CDR3. Germline loops: CDR1 SNHLY, CDR2 FYNNEI. The V and J ends lost 4 bases and 7 bases, in that order; junction bases with no gene match: 6. Here the CDR3 DNA reads TGTGCCAGCAGTGGTGGGACAGGCGTACAGCCCCAGCATTTT. It specifies CASSGGTGVQPQHF. Full variable domain (missing parts from reference TRBV2 and TRBJ1-5): EPEVTQTPSHQVTQMGQEVILRCVPISNHLYFYWYRQILGQKVEFLVSFYNNEISEKSEIFDDQFSVERPDGSNFTLKIRSTKLEDSAMYFCASSGGTGVQPQHFGDGTRLSIL.

The sample holds a few counts of this clone. This chain links TRBV18 with TRBJ2-5; tentatively, D is TRBD1 (6 bases). In germline, CDR1 is KGHSH, CDR2 LQKENI. Trimming shortened V by 2 bases and J by 5 bases, and 12 bases separated the two germline ends. CDR3 length: 14 residues. The CDR3 spells CASSPNRDEETQYF. DNA of the CDR3: TGTGCCAGCTCACCAAACAGGGATGAGGAGACCCAGTACTTC.

The V and J genes are TRBV10-2 and TRBJ2-3; 7 bases align to TRBD1. Losses at the gene ends were 7 bases for V and 1 base for J; bases not matched to a gene: 8. Per germline, CDR1 WSHSY and CDR2 SAAADI. CDR3 length equals 15 residues. The CDR3 bases are TGCGCCAGCACAGGTGGACAGGCCGGCACAGATACGCAGTATTTT. It translates to CASTGGQAGTDTQYF.

CDR3 residues: CASSETPPGNQETQYF. The CDR3 DNA sequence: TGTGCCAGCAGTGAAACCCCCCCCGGGAACCAAGAGACCCAGTACTTC. This rearrangement joins TRBV6-1 to TRBJ2-5; a possible D gene is TRBD2 (5 bases). This CDR3 region has 16 residues. Trimming left V 2 bases short and J 0 bases short, with 13 bases between. Germline-derived CDR1 and CDR2 are MNHNS and SASEGT.

This clone was recorded many times. The genes are TRBV13 and TRBJ2-7; perhaps TRBD1 as D (6 bases). V dropped 4 bases and J dropped 0 bases, with 19 bases sitting between them. Germline lookup yields CDR1 PRHDT and CDR2 FYEKMQ (reference sequence). This CDR3 is built from 17 residues. This chain's CDR3 is CASSSRGGRQSSYEQYF. The CDR3, as DNA: TGTGCCAGCAGCTCCCGTGGGGGCCGACAGAGCTCCTACGAGCAGTACTTC.

This clone was counted a single time. This chain links TRBV4-3 with TRBJ2-7, with D perhaps TRBD2 (6 bases). Germline CDR1 reads LGHNA; CDR2 reads YSLEER. V was trimmed by 1 base and J by 5 bases, leaving 15 bases between them. The CDR3 totals 15 residues. The CDR3 loop reads CASSQGSGGSNEQYF. Written as DNA, the CDR3 is TGCGCCAGCAGCCAAGGGAGTGGAGGGAGCAACGAGCAGTACTTC.

This clone was seen more than once but under ten times. The chain combines TRBV3-1 (or the pseudogene TRBV3-2) with TRBJ1-6, with 9 bases identical to TRBD1. Germline-derived CDR1 and CDR2 are LGHDT and YNNKEL (reference sequence). The CDR3 is 15 amino acids. V lost 6 bases, J lost 5 bases, and 5 bases stayed unmatched. CDR3 bases: TGTGCCAGCAGAATACAGGGGGCGGATAATTCACCCCTCCACTTT. It yields the protein CASRIQGADNSPLHF.

This chain links TRBV7-9 with TRBJ1-1; a weak D match, TRBD1 (6 bases). There are 13 residues in the CDR3. V gave up 4 bases and J gave up 1 base, with 7 bases separating them. Germline V lookup: CDR1 SEHNR, CDR2 FQNEAQ (reference sequence). CDR3 bases: TGTGCCAGCAGCTCACAGGGGAACACTGAAGCTTTCTTT. Translating gives CASSSQGNTEAFF. Filled out from reference TRBV7-9 and TRBJ1-1, the complete variable domain reads DTGVSQNPRHKITKRGQNVTFRCDPISEHNRLYWYRQTLGQGPEFLTYFQNEAQLEKSRLLSDRFSAERPKGSFSTLEIQRTEQGDSAMYLCASSSQGNTEAFFGQGTRLTVV.